This T cell receptor (beta chain) stems from a study of regulatory T cells in long-lasting Graves disease. CDR3 size: 15 residues. Trimming left V 3 bases short and J 0 bases short, with 10 bases between. Germline CDR1 SGDLS, CDR2 YYNGEE. Time point denoted: newly diagnosed GD, antithyroid drugs for less than 3 months. There was RNA extracted from PBMCs, and the TCR library was made from it. In this sample, this clonotype turned up a few times. Arm-PCR of CDR3 regions and iRepertoire HTBI primers were used to build TCR beta libraries. MiXCR, applied by TCRdb to the multiplex PCR reads, yields one record per CDR3 protein. The table includes under 800,000 distinct CDR3 sequences, roughly 16% detected once. These records were also assigned to another study, of T cells in Graves' hyperthyroidism and ophthalmopathy.

The source was peripheral blood mononuclear cells (PBMCs), collected at new diagnosis, from a patient treated with antithyroid drugs. V and J are TRBV9 and TRBJ1-5; weak D call: TRBD1 (6 bases). The clonotype originates from a woman in her 30s with Graves disease. The CDR3 spells CASSAQGNSNQPQHF. The CDR3 DNA sequence: TGTGCCAGCAGCGCACAGGGTAATAGCAATCAGCCCCAGCATTTT.